This TCR beta chain was identified in a study of blood T cell repertoires in COVID-19. Data came from immunoSEQ multiplex PCR; TCRdb stores just in-frame clones and leaves some out. This sample yields more than 40,000 clones, of which over 75% are seen a single time; around 5% belongs to the top ten. The specimen sequenced was peripheral blood. The origin of this receptor is a man between 65 and 79 years old with acute or convalescent COVID-19.

The CDR3 region has the DNA TGTGCCAGAAGCTTTGGGCACCTGAAGGGGTCGAATCAGCCCCAGCATTTT. Translation: CARSFGHLKGSNQPQHF. The J gene is TRBJ1-5, the V gene TRBV5-3; D possibly corresponds to TRBD1 (5 bases). TRBV5-3 is known as an ORF, though its function is uncertain. The length of the CDR3 is 17 residues. The V end was cut by 2 bases, the J end by 4 bases, with 19 bases between.